Presented here are 13 T cell receptor beta chains from one specimen sequenced in a study of cytomegalovirus exposure and HLA in healthy donors (dated by TCRdb to about 2017). Libraries were made using the immunoSEQ multiplex PCR assay. TCRdb carries this immuneACCESS record with in-frame sequences only. Its versions omit some clonotypes, under half of them owing to an unresolved V gene in the studies checked, with the rest unexplained. In this sample the table shows fewer than 90,000 clones, roughly 95% of which occur a single time. The top ten constitute 2.5% to 3.5% of the sample. What was sequenced was PBMCs. The receptors derive from a young woman in good health and CMV-seropositive.

V gene TRBV30 combines with J gene TRBJ1-2; TRBD1 is a possible D gene (5 bases). The V and J ends lost 0 bases and 4 bases respectively, with 21 bases between them. This CDR3 has 17 residues. Germline lookup yields CDR1 GTSNPN and CDR2 SVGIG (reference sequence). The CDR3 nucleotides are TGTGCCTGGAGTGTACAAGCTGGGGGGGGAAGCCTCTATGGCTACACCTTC. Translated: CAWSVQAGGGSLYGYTF.

V and J are TRBV7-3 and TRBJ2-2; D is perhaps TRBD1 (7 bases). V was pared by 1 base and J by 5 bases, with 11 bases between. The CDR3 totals 15 residues. The germline V gene has CDR1 SGHTA and CDR2 FQGTGA. The DNA for the CDR3 is TGTGCCAGCAGCTTAAGCGGGACAGCTACCGGGGAGCTGTTTTTT. Its translation: CASSLSGTATGELFF. Full variable domain (remainder filled in from reference TRBV7-3 and TRBJ2-2): GAGVSQTPSNKVTEKGKYVELRCDPISGHTALYWYRQSLGQGPEFLIYFQGTGAADDSGLPNDRFFAVRPEGSVSTLKIQRTERGDSAVYLCASSLSGTATGELFFGEGSRLTVL.

The chain combines TRBV6-5 with TRBJ2-7; D is possibly TRBD1 (5 bases). Trimming took off 6 bases at V and 6 bases at J, with 15 bases between the two ends. The CDR3 is 13 residues long. Germline V gene lookup returns CDR1 MNHEY and CDR2 SVGAGI. The chain's CDR3 is CASSPGQALEQYF. DNA of the CDR3: TGTGCCAGCAGCCCCGGACAAGCCCTCGAGCAGTACTTC.

The chain carries TRBV5-1 and TRBJ2-7, with D possibly matching TRBD1 (6 bases). Germline V CDR1 and CDR2: SGHRS, YFSETQ. The ends were cut back, 7 bases at V and 0 bases at J, with 11 bases in the middle. There are 13 residues in the CDR3. The CDR3 reads CASRRQASYEQYF. CDR3 nucleotide sequence: TGCGCCAGCCGAAGACAGGCCTCCTACGAGCAGTACTTC.

This chain links TRBV4-2 with TRBJ2-7; a possible D gene is TRBD1 (6 bases). The CDR3 sequence is 15 residues long. CDR1 LGHNA and CDR2 YNFKEQ come from the germline V gene. V was cut by 2 bases and J by 1 base, with 12 bases left in between. The CDR3 region has the DNA TGTGCCAGCAGCCAACAGAGAGGGGGTTCCTACGAGCAGTACTTC. This sequence encodes CASSQQRGGSYEQYF.

The chain uses TRBV4-3 and TRBJ2-3; weak D call: TRBD1 (6 bases). Trimming stripped 1 base from V and 3 bases from J, with 11 bases between. The CDR3 contains 15 residues. CDR1 is LGHNA, CDR2 YSLEER, per germline. For the CDR3, the DNA is TGCGCCAGCAGCCAAGGGGTTGGACAGACAGATACGCAGTATTTT. Its translation: CASSQGVGQTDTQYF.

This chain links TRBV4-3 with TRBJ1-5; TRBD1 aligns across 9 bases. Germline assignment: CDR1 LGHNA and CDR2 YSLEER. This CDR3 has 16 residues. V was pared by 1 base and J by 6 bases, with 7 bases of the junction left unmatched. The CDR3 spells CASSQVSGQGIQPQHF. The CDR3 DNA reads as TGCGCCAGCAGCCAAGTTTCGGGACAGGGTATTCAGCCCCAGCATTTT.

This clone was observed a single time. The V call is TRBV28, the J call TRBJ1-2; 8 bases are shared with TRBD1. After removal of 6 bases from V and 4 bases from J, the junction contained 7 bases not matched to a gene. The CDR3 has 14 residues. CDR1 is MDHEN, CDR2 SYDVKM, per germline. CDR3 sequence reads: CASRPPGQAYGYTF. The CDR3 coding sequence is TGTGCCAGCAGGCCTCCGGGACAGGCCTATGGCTACACCTTC.

This chain uses TRBV7-2 with TRBJ1-5, with D maybe TRBD1 (6 bases). The CDR3 contains 15 residues. Germline CDR1 SGHTA, CDR2 FQGNSA. Trimming left V 1 base short and J 5 bases short, with 12 bases between. The CDR3 reads CASSLVGQPDQPQHF. The DNA for the CDR3 is TGTGCCAGCAGCTTAGTCGGACAGCCCGATCAGCCCCAGCATTTT.

This chain links TRBV4-3 with TRBJ1-4, with D unresolved. CDR1 and CDR2 (germline): LGHNA, YSLEER. This CDR3 comprises 16 residues. The V end lost 1 base, the J end lost 4 bases, and 13 bases lay between the germline ends. The DNA of the CDR3 is TGCGCCAGCAGCCAAGGTCCCGATCTCGGTAATGAAAAACTGTTTTTT. Amino acids: CASSQGPDLGNEKLFF.

The gene calls are TRBV7-6 and TRBJ1-2; TRBD1 matches 8 bases. The length of the CDR3 is 15 residues. With 0 bases clipped from V and 3 bases from J, the junction kept 3 bases outside the gene matches. The germline gives CDR1 SGHVS, CDR2 FNYEAQ. CDR3 nucleotides: TGTGCCAGCAGCTTAGCGGCAGGGGGCGACTATGGCTACACCTTC. Its translation is CASSLAAGGDYGYTF.

The chain is built from TRBV13 and TRBJ2-7; D call uncertain. From germline, CDR1 is PRHDT and CDR2 FYEKMQ (reference sequence). This CDR3 comprises 12 residues. Deletions cut 5 bases from V and 4 bases from J, with 9 bases between. For the CDR3, the DNA is TGTGCCAGCAGCCATCCGGGTTACGAGCAGTACTTC. Amino acid sequence: CASSHPGYEQYF.

This chain links TRBV9 with TRBJ1-6; 7 positions agree with TRBD1. The CDR3 is 17 residues long. CDR1 is SGDLS and CDR2 is YYNGEE in the germline V gene. Unmatched junction bases numbered 12, after V lost 3 bases and J lost 6 bases. CDR3 loop: CASSEGLRQGSNSPLHF. The DNA of the CDR3 is TGTGCCAGCAGCGAGGGATTAAGACAGGGAAGTAATTCACCCCTCCACTTT.